This TCR beta chain emerged from a study of identical twins. From germline, CDR1 is GTSNPN and CDR2 SVGIG (reference sequence). Trimming removed 3 bases from V and 8 bases from J, with 10 bases in between. The CDR3 runs 11 residues. This clonotype was seen more than once but under ten times. TCRdb used MiXCR to reprocess the 5' RACE reads, holding one entry per CDR3 protein. The data contain under 300,000 distinct CDR3 sequences, over 11% of them seen just once; the ten biggest clones take up approximately 9.3%. The rearrangement uses TRBV30 and TRBJ1-2; maybe TRBD1 (6 bases). Sequencing input: memory (CD45RO+) T cells sorted from blood. This TCR came from a woman between 18 and 29 years old in good health. The CDR3 DNA reads as TGTGCCTGGAGCGTCGGGGGCGGCTACACCTTC. As protein: CAWSVGGGYTF.